The 20 T cell receptor beta chains listed next were all sequenced from one sample in a study of blood T cell repertoires in COVID-19. TCRdb's copy holds only in-frame clones and misses some; the assay was immunoSEQ multiplex PCR. Altogether about 220,000 clones are present, 80% to 90% being singletons, with the ten largest covering approximately 0.66%. Sequencing used peripheral blood. The receptors were gathered from a man aged 40-49 years with acute or convalescent COVID-19.

The rearrangement uses TRBV10-1 and TRBJ2-4; TRBD2 matches 10 bases. The length of the CDR3 is 14 residues. The ends lost 3 bases at V and 7 bases at J; junction bases unmatched: 3. Germline V CDR1 and CDR2: WNHNN, SYGVQD (reference sequence). The CDR3 is CASSDQRGGNIQYF. The CDR3 coding sequence is TGCGCCAGCAGTGACCAGCGGGGGGGCAACATTCAGTACTTC.

The CDR3 DNA reads as TGTGCCAGCAGCCCGACACTTTTCTATGGCTACACCTTC. Translating gives CASSPTLFYGYTF. The chain joins TRBV6-5 to TRBJ1-2; D gene uncertain. Germline CDR1 reads MNHEY; CDR2 reads SVGAGI. V lost 6 bases, J lost 4 bases, and 12 bases lay in between. This CDR3 region has 13 residues.

The chain couples TRBV5-1 to TRBJ2-1; D gene unclear. The V end lost 5 bases, the J end lost 9 bases, and 15 bases lay between the germline ends. Germline V gene data show CDR1 as SGHRS and CDR2 as YFSETQ. This CDR3 is built from 13 residues. The CDR3 coding sequence is TGCGCCAGCAGAGAAGACCCCTCGGGTGAGCAGTTCTTC. This codes for CASREDPSGEQFF. The whole variable domain, remainder taken from reference TRBV5-1 and TRBJ2-1, is KAGVTQTPRYLIKTRGQQVTLSCSPISGHRSVSWYQQTPGQGLQFLFEYFSETQRNKGNFPGRFSGRQFSNSRSEMNVSTLELGDSALYLCASREDPSGEQFFGPGTRLTVL.

V usage is TRBV7-2 and J usage is TRBJ2-5; 7 bases fit TRBD2. CDR1 SGHTA and CDR2 FQGNSA come from the germline V gene. V gave up 2 bases and J gave up 1 base; unmatched junction bases: 4. This CDR3 is 15 amino acids long. The CDR3, as DNA: TGTGCCAGCAGCTTATGGTCTAGCGGCCAAGAGACCCAGTACTTC. It is translated as CASSLWSSGQETQYF.

This chain links TRBV6-5 with TRBJ1-6; D possibly corresponds to TRBD1 (6 bases). This CDR3 has 15 residues. CDR1 MNHEY and CDR2 SVGAGI come from the germline V gene. The ends were cut back, 5 bases at V and 10 bases at J, with 18 bases in the middle. CDR3 in DNA: TGTGCCAGCAGTCAAAGCACGGGACAAGTCTCACCCCTCCACTTT. Translating gives CASSQSTGQVSPLHF.

The chain links TRBV18 to TRBJ2-7; weak D call: TRBD2 (7 bases). Trimming shortened V by 6 bases and J by 1 base, and 13 bases separated the two germline ends. The CDR3 is 14 residues long. Germline CDR1 and CDR2: KGHSH and LQKENI. The CDR3 sequence: CASSWEGGSYEQYF. In DNA, the CDR3 is TGTGCCAGCTCCTGGGAGGGGGGTTCCTACGAGCAGTACTTC.

This clone was seen a few times. V gene TRBV4-3 combines with J gene TRBJ1-5, with D maybe TRBD1 (5 bases). Germline assignment: CDR1 LGHNA and CDR2 YSLEER. The CDR3 extends over 14 amino acids. The V end lost 2 bases, the J end lost 7 bases, and 12 bases lay between the germline ends. Here the CDR3 reads CASSQTDRSQPQHF. The CDR3 DNA reads as TGCGCCAGCAGCCAAACCGACAGATCACAGCCCCAGCATTTT.

This clone has more than one count but fewer than ten. The chain has TRBV4-1 and TRBJ1-2; possibly TRBD1 for D (5 bases). The CDR3 runs 15 residues. CDR1 MGHRA and CDR2 YSYEKL come from the germline V gene. V was cut by 1 base and J by 1 base, with 10 bases left in between. CDR3 in amino acids: CASSQGQRINYGYTF. Written as DNA, the CDR3 is TGCGCCAGCAGCCAAGGACAGAGGATTAACTATGGCTACACCTTC.

J is TRBJ2-2 and V is TRBV28; 7 bases align to TRBD2. Germline CDR1 reads MDHEN; CDR2 reads SYDVKM. Germline trimming cut 6 bases from V and 5 bases from J; bases unmatched to any gene: 9. The CDR3 length is 15 residues. The CDR3, as DNA: TGTGCCAGCAGCTCGACTAGCCCGAGGACCGGGGAGCTGTTTTTT. As protein: CASSSTSPRTGELFF.

This clone was detected once. The chain links TRBV19 to TRBJ1-2; possible D gene TRBD1, 5 bases. There are 14 residues in the CDR3. Germline lookup yields CDR1 LNHDA and CDR2 SQIVND (reference sequence). Trimming took 5 bases from V and 7 from J, leaving 17 bases between them. CDR3 region: CASSYYEQGSGYTF. The CDR3 DNA sequence: TGTGCCAGTAGTTATTACGAGCAGGGAAGTGGCTACACCTTC.

This chain links TRBV6-2 or TRBV6-3 with TRBJ2-7; a weak D match, TRBD2 (5 bases). V lost 2 bases and J lost 2, with 22 bases in between. The CDR3 length is 18 residues. CDR1 and CDR2 from the germline V gene are MNHEY and SVGEGT. The chain's CDR3 is CASSYRARGSSSPYEQYF. As DNA, the CDR3 is TGTGCCAGCAGTTACCGTGCTAGAGGGAGCTCGTCGCCCTACGAGCAGTACTTC.

The chain links TRBV4-3 to TRBJ1-2; 7 positions match TRBD1. This CDR3 is built from 16 residues. The V gene's germline CDR1 is LGHNA and CDR2 YSLEER. The ends lost 0 bases at V and 8 bases at J; junction bases unmatched: 12. The CDR3 is CASSQDGSGGIEGYTF. The CDR3 DNA is TGCGCCAGCAGCCAAGACGGGTCAGGGGGAATTGAGGGCTACACCTTC.

J is TRBJ2-7 and V is TRBV14; D not resolved. V lost 5 bases and J lost 4, with 6 bases in between. The CDR3 extends over 11 amino acids. In germline, CDR1 is SGHDN, CDR2 FVKESK. In nucleotides, the CDR3 is TGTGCCAGCAGCGAACAGTACGAGCAGTACTTC. As protein: CASSEQYEQYF.

The chain is built from TRBV6-5 and TRBJ2-5; a possible D gene is TRBD1 (6 bases). CDR3 length: 12 residues. The germline V gene has CDR1 MNHEY and CDR2 SVGAGI. V was shortened by 8 bases and J by 5 bases, with 12 bases between the two germline ends. CDR3 amino acids: CASGLQGETQYF. The CDR3 DNA follows: TGTGCCAGCGGCCTGCAGGGGGAGACCCAGTACTTC.

This chain connects TRBV7-9 to TRBJ2-1, with D tentatively TRBD1 (6 bases). V was pared by 4 bases and J by 5 bases, with 12 bases between. The CDR3 runs 14 residues. Germline V gene data show CDR1 as SEHNR and CDR2 as FQNEAQ (reference sequence). CDR3: CASSSTGDHNEQFF. DNA of the CDR3: TGTGCCAGCAGCTCGACAGGAGACCACAATGAGCAGTTCTTC.

DNA of the CDR3: TGTGCCAGCAGCTTGGGCCTAGCGGGGGCGTCGACTGAAGCTTTCTTT. It codes for CASSLGLAGASTEAFF. The rearrangement uses TRBV7-2 and TRBJ1-1; possibly TRBD1 for D (6 bases). The V gene lost 3 bases and the J gene lost 5 bases, with 19 bases spanning the gap. The V gene's germline CDR1 is SGHTA and CDR2 FQGNSA. The CDR3 is 16 residues long.

The V call is TRBV5-4, the J call TRBJ2-3; 10 bases fit TRBD2. Germline CDR1 reads SGHNT; CDR2 reads YYREEE (reference sequence). Trimming at V came to 2 bases and at J to 5 bases, leaving 8 bases not matched to a gene. The CDR3 contains 16 residues. CDR3 nucleotide sequence: TGTGCCAGCAGCTTACTACTAGCGGGGTTTCAAGATACGCAGTATTTT. Protein: CASSLLLAGFQDTQYF.

V and J are TRBV2 and TRBJ1-5; weak D call: TRBD1 (5 bases). Per the germline V gene, CDR1 is SNHLY and CDR2 is FYNNEI. Trimming shortened V by 4 bases and J by 5 bases, and 12 bases separated the two germline ends. The CDR3 is 14 amino acids. The CDR3 loop is CASSVEGIDQPQHF. The CDR3 nucleotides read TGTGCCAGCAGTGTGGAGGGGATCGATCAGCCCCAGCATTTT. Full variable domain (outside the CDR3, taken from reference TRBV2 and TRBJ1-5): EPEVTQTPSHQVTQMGQEVILRCVPISNHLYFYWYRQILGQKVEFLVSFYNNEISEKSEIFDDQFSVERPDGSNFTLKIRSTKLEDSAMYFCASSVEGIDQPQHFGDGTRLSIL.

The V gene is TRBV4-1, the J gene TRBJ1-5, with D unclear. Per germline, CDR1 MGHRA and CDR2 YSYEKL. CDR3 length equals 17 residues. The ends were cut back, 0 bases at V and 2 bases at J, with 14 bases in the middle. The CDR3, as DNA: TGCGCCAGCAGCCAAGATAGGGCCCTCGGGGGCAATCAGCCCCAGCATTTT. Amino acids: CASSQDRALGGNQPQHF.

The CDR3 spells CASSLNLRGPDQPQHF. CDR3 nucleotides: TGTGCCAGCAGCTTGAATCTAAGGGGGCCGGATCAGCCCCAGCATTTT. This chain links TRBV5-4 with TRBJ1-5; TRBD1 aligns across 7 bases. CDR1 and CDR2 (germline): SGHNT, YYREEE (reference sequence). Trimming took 1 base from V and 5 from J; bases not matched to a gene: 9. This CDR3 region has 16 residues.